What follows are 9 T cell receptor beta chains derived from one specimen sequenced in a study of shared clonotypes between healthy human individuals. Here immunoSEQ multiplex PCR was the method, and the copy in TCRdb shows in-frame clones only, minus some. The top ten hold about 0.52% of the sample, which has about 1 million clones, 70% to 80% seen once. The specimen sequenced was memory CD4+ T cells from PBMCs. The sample's subset: CD45RA-negative fraction. Receptors were obtained from a man aged 18 to 29 in good health. Some clones in this sample may be carry-over from other donors' samples.

This sequence joins TRBV7-6 and TRBJ2-7; 11 nucleotides align to TRBD2. The CDR3 covers 16 residues. V shed 7 bases and J 3 bases; nucleotides not matched to a gene: 11. From germline, CDR1 is SGHVS and CDR2 FNYEAQ. The CDR3 DNA sequence: TGTGCCAGCAATCAATACGCTAGCGGGAGGTGCTACGAGCAGTACTTC. Residues: CASNQYASGRCYEQYF.

V is TRBV4-1 and J is TRBJ2-1; 12 bases fit TRBD2. Looked up from germline, CDR1 is MGHRA and CDR2 is YSYEKL. The CDR3 sequence is 15 residues long. J gave up 9 bases and V 1 base, and 4 bases lay outside the gene matches. The CDR3 region is CASSQGLAGVGEQFF. The CDR3 DNA reads TGCGCCAGCAGCCAAGGACTAGCGGGAGTTGGTGAGCAGTTCTTC.

J is TRBJ1-1 and V is TRBV5-1, with D perhaps TRBD1 (5 bases). The CDR3 covers 15 residues. Germline loops: CDR1 SGHRS, CDR2 YFSETQ. V gave up 3 bases and J gave up 1 base, with 13 bases separating them. This CDR3 is CASSSSLGGNTEAFF. DNA for the CDR3: TGCGCCAGCAGCTCTAGTCTTGGGGGGAACACTGAAGCTTTCTTT.

V is TRBV5-1 and J is TRBJ1-1; D might be TRBD1 (6 bases). CDR3 length equals 16 residues. V gave up 0 bases and J gave up 2 bases, with 14 bases separating them. Germline V gene lookup returns CDR1 SGHRS and CDR2 YFSETQ. This CDR3 reads CASSLVPGAHNTEAFF. For the CDR3, the DNA is TGCGCCAGCAGCTTGGTGCCAGGGGCTCATAACACTGAAGCTTTCTTT.

This chain joins TRBV11-2 and TRBJ2-7, with a possible D match to TRBD2 (6 bases). Germline assignment: CDR1 SGHAT and CDR2 FQNNGV. Trimming took 5 bases from V and 7 from J, leaving 27 bases between them. The CDR3 consists of 17 residues. CDR3 DNA sequence: TGTGCCAGCAGCCCATTCGCTCGAGGACTACTGGGGGAAGAGCAGTACTTC. Translation gives CASSPFARGLLGEEQYF.

As to this clone: A read error is possible here, since a much larger clone lies one base away. At the DNA level, this CDR3 is encoded by other sequences in the same sample as well. This sequence joins TRBV5-5 and TRBJ2-7; possible D gene TRBD1, 6 bases. Germline-derived CDR1 and CDR2 are SGHKS and YYEKEE (reference sequence). This CDR3 comprises 14 residues. Between the trimmed V and J ends, which lost 1 base and 0 bases, there was a span of 8 bases. The CDR3 nucleotides read TGTGCCAGCAGCTTGCGGGACAACTCCTACGAGCAGTACTTC. Encoded protein: CASSLRDNSYEQYF. Full variable domain (rest looked up from reference TRBV5-5 and TRBJ2-7): DAGVTQSPTHLIKTRGQQVTLRCSPISGHKSVSWYQQVLGQGPQFIFQYYEKEERGRGNFPDRFSARQFPNYSSELNVNALLLGDSALYLCASSLRDNSYEQYFGPGTRLTVT.

The chain employs TRBV16 and TRBJ1-1, with 8 bases aligning to TRBD1. With 1 base clipped from V and 4 bases from J, the junction kept 5 bases outside the gene matches. The CDR3 sequence is 15 residues long. CDR1 and CDR2 from the germline V gene are KGHSY and FQNENV. The chain's CDR3 is CASSQFRQGTTEAFF. In DNA, the CDR3 is TGTGCCAGCAGCCAATTCCGACAGGGGACCACTGAAGCTTTCTTT.

The sample holds one count of this clone. CDR3: CASSLDWAGSAETQYF. The CDR3 bases are TGTGCCAGCAGCTTAGATTGGGCGGGATCCGCCGAGACCCAGTACTTC. This rearrangement joins TRBV7-2 to TRBJ2-5, with D possibly TRBD2 on 6 matching bases. Looked up from germline, CDR1 is SGHTA and CDR2 is FQGNSA. The CDR3 spans 16 residues. V gave up 1 base and J gave up 5 bases, with 17 bases separating them.

This chain joins TRBV6-5 and TRBJ2-7; 8 bases fit TRBD1. The trim removed 6 bases at V and 5 bases at J, leaving 9 bases unmatched. CDR1 MNHEY and CDR2 SVGAGI come from the germline V gene. The CDR3 loop spans 14 amino acids. CDR3 in DNA: TGTGCCAGCAGCCTCCGACAGGGGTTCCACGAGCAGTACTTC. Its protein is CASSLRQGFHEQYF.